A selection of T cell receptor beta chains follows, all from one sample in a study of blood T cells in healthy people across ages. TCRdb reprocessed the 5' RACE reads with MiXCR, giving one entry per CDR3 protein. The sample includes 1.5 million to 2 million distinct CDR3 sequences, roughly 27% of them seen just once. The material sequenced was blood. These receptors were taken from a woman aged 25-40 years in good health. Each CDR3 is given with its conserved first and last residue. The D gene is left open where the match is weak. Rows may omit the clone size; those that give it use once, few, many or a size class.

v_gene: TRBV12-3/TRBV12-4
j_gene: TRBJ1-2
d_gene: NA
abundance: many
CDR3nt: TGTGCCAGCAGCCCAGGCGTCGACTATGGCTACACCTTC
CDR3aa: CASSPGVDYGYTF

v_gene: TRBV21-1
j_gene: TRBJ1-2
d_gene: NA
abundance: NA
CDR3nt: TGTGCCAGCAGCACTTACGGGGGGGCTGGTCATGGCTACACCTTC
CDR3aa: CASSTYGGAGHGYTF

v_gene: TRBV7-9
j_gene: TRBJ1-6
d_gene: TRBD1
abundance: NA
CDR3nt: TGTGCCAGCAGCTCGGGACAGGAAGGGGCAAATTCACCCCTCCACTTT
CDR3aa: CASSSGQEGANSPLHF

v_gene: TRBV20-1
j_gene: TRBJ2-7
d_gene: TRBD1
abundance: NA
CDR3nt: TGCAGTGCTAGCGGAAATAGGGGGCCCAATTCCTACGAGCAGTACTTC
CDR3aa: CSASGNRGPNSYEQYF

v_gene: TRBV6-5
j_gene: TRBJ1-6
d_gene: NA
abundance: once
CDR3nt: TGTGCCAGCAGTTACTGGGGAGGGGCTACTTCACCCCTCCACTTT
CDR3aa: CASSYWGGATSPLHF

v_gene: TRBV6-2/TRBV6-3
j_gene: TRBJ2-3
d_gene: NA
abundance: NA
CDR3nt: TGTGCCAGCAGTCCAGCCCGGACTTTTAGCACAGATACGCAGTATTTT
CDR3aa: CASSPARTFSTDTQYF

v_gene: TRBV5-6
j_gene: TRBJ2-3
d_gene: NA
abundance: few
CDR3nt: TGTGCCAGCAGCACCACAGCGGCGGATACGCAGTATTTT
CDR3aa: CASSTTAADTQYF

v_gene: TRBV29-1
j_gene: TRBJ2-1
d_gene: TRBD2
abundance: few
CDR3nt: TGCAGCGTTGGCCTAGCGGGGACCCTCTCCTACAATGAGCAGTTCTTC
CDR3aa: CSVGLAGTLSYNEQFF

v_gene: TRBV5-1
j_gene: TRBJ1-2
d_gene: TRBD1
abundance: few
CDR3nt: TGCGCCAGCAGACCACAGGGGGCCAACTATGGCTACACCTTC
CDR3aa: CASRPQGANYGYTF

v_gene: TRBV30
j_gene: TRBJ2-7
d_gene: TRBD1
abundance: NA
CDR3nt: TGTACCTGGGGGGGACAGGGTCTACGCTACGAGCAGTACTTC
CDR3aa: CTWGGQGLRYEQYF

v_gene: TRBV15
j_gene: TRBJ1-4
d_gene: TRBD1
abundance: NA
CDR3nt: TGTGCCACCAGCGAAGAGCTGAGGACAGGGGGTGGTGAAAAACTGTTTTTT
CDR3aa: CATSEELRTGGGEKLFF

v_gene: TRBV20-1
j_gene: TRBJ2-7
d_gene: NA
abundance: NA
CDR3nt: TGCAGTGCTAGAGAAGACGGGACGGACTACGAGCAGTACTTC
CDR3aa: CSAREDGTDYEQYF

v_gene: TRBV28
j_gene: TRBJ2-5
d_gene: NA
abundance: NA
CDR3nt: TGTGTCAGCAAAACGGAGTGGGGGACCCAGTACTTC
CDR3aa: CVSKTEWGTQYF

v_gene: TRBV10-3
j_gene: TRBJ2-5
d_gene: NA
abundance: many
CDR3nt: TGTGCCATCAGTGAGTCTAGGGTTGAGACCCAGTACTTC
CDR3aa: CAISESRVETQYF

v_gene: TRBV7-2
j_gene: TRBJ1-2
d_gene: NA
abundance: NA
CDR3nt: TGTGCCAGCAGCGAGGATACAGGGAGTTATGGCTACACCTTC
CDR3aa: CASSEDTGSYGYTF

v_gene: TRBV7-9
j_gene: TRBJ2-5
d_gene: NA
abundance: few
CDR3nt: TGTGCCAGCAGCTTAGGGAGGGGACCCACCCAAGAGACCCAGTACTTC
CDR3aa: CASSLGRGPTQETQYF

v_gene: TRBV12-3/TRBV12-4
j_gene: TRBJ2-1
d_gene: TRBD2
abundance: NA
CDR3nt: TGTGCCAGCAGTTTCGCTAGCGGGAGGCCCAAAAGCTCCTACAATGAGCAGTTCTTC
CDR3aa: CASSFASGRPKSSYNEQFF

v_gene: TRBV7-3
j_gene: TRBJ2-1
d_gene: NA
abundance: NA
CDR3nt: TGTGCCAGCAGCACCCGACAGGACTCAGAGCAGTTCTTC
CDR3aa: CASSTRQDSEQFF

v_gene: TRBV7-9
j_gene: TRBJ1-4
d_gene: NA
abundance: NA
CDR3nt: TGTGCCAGCAGGACCTCGGCGGAGGGTGAAAAACGGTTTTTT
CDR3aa: CASRTSAEGEKRFF